This TCR beta chain came from a study of technical replicates of blood from several donors. The CDR3 totals 15 residues. With 2 bases clipped from V and 5 bases from J, the junction kept 6 bases outside the gene matches. Germline assignment: CDR1 SGHRS and CDR2 YFSETQ. Clones were sequenced by immunoSEQ multiplex PCR, and TCRdb holds only the in-frame ones, with some missing. This table holds 65,000 to 80,000 clones, roughly 98% found once. The sample comprised T cells isolated from PBMCs. The TCR originated in a human donor in good health. The chain links TRBV5-1 to TRBJ2-2, with 7 bases identical to TRBD1. CDR3 sequence (DNA): TGCGCCAGCAGCTTAGACAGGGTAGAGACCGGGGAGCTGTTTTTT. Its translation is CASSLDRVETGELFF.